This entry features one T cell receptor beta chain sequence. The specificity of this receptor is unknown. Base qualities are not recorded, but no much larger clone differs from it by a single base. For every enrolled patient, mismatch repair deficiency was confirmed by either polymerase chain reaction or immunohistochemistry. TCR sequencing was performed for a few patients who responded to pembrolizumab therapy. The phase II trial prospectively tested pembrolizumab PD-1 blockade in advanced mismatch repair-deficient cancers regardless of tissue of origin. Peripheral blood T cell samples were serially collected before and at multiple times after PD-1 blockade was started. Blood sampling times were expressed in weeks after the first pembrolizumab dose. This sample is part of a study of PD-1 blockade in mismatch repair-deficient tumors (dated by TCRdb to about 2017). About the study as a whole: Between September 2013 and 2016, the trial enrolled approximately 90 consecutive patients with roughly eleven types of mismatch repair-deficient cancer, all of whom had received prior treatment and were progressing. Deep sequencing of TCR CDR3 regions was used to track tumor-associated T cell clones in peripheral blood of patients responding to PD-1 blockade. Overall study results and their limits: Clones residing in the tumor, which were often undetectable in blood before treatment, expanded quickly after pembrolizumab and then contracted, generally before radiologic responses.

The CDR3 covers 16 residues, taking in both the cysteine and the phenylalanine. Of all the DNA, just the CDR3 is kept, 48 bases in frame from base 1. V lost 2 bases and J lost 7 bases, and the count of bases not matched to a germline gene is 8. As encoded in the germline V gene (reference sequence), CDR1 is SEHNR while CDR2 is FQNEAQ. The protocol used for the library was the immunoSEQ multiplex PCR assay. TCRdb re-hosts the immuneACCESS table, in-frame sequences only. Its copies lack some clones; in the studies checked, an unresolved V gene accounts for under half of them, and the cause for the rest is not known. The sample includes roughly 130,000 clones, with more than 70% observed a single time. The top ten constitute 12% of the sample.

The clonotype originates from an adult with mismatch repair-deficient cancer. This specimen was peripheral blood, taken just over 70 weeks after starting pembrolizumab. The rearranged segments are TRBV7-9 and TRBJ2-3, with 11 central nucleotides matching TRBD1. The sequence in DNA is TGTGCCAGCAGCTTACCTCGGACAGGGGGCGCGTATACGCAGTATTTT. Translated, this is CASSLPRTGGAYTQYF.